This T cell receptor beta chain was profiled in a study of quantifying T cell responses using KT2 cells. Study as a whole: RNA was reverse transcribed with TCR alpha and beta constant-region primers.

About this clonotype: The junction differs from germline at one of its ends, possibly a read error.

The V gene's germline CDR1 is MNHNS and CDR2 SASEGT. The CDR3 contains 17 residues. The cDNA 3' end received a ligated oligonucleotide with a UMI. An equimolar mix of RC1.1 and RC1.2 primed the beta chain across TRBC1 and TRBC2. One entry per CDR3 protein results from TCRdb running MiXCR on the UMI-ligation and nested PCR reads. Of about 41,000 distinct CDR3 sequences listed, over 15% are singletons. The chain recombines TRBV6-1 with TRBJ2-3; D could derive from TRBD1 or TRBD2 (5 bases each). Input material: PBMCs spiked with cells of the T cell clone KT2. This receptor was taken from a human donor. The chain's CDR3 is CASSYTGNSASIDTQYF. CDR3 DNA sequence: TGTGCCAGCAGTTATACAGGCAATTCTGCTAGCATAGATACGCAGTATTTT.